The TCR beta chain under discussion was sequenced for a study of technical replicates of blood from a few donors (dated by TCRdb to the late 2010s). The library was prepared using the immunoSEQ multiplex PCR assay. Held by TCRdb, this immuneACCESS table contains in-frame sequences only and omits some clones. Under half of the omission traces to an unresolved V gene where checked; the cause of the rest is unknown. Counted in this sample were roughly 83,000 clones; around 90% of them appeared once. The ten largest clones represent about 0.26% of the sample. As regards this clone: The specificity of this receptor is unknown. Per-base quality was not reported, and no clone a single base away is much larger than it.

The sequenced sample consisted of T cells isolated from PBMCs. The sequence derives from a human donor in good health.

This receptor has the CDR3 CASSAQEGSGANVLTF. The nucleotide sequence reads TGTGCCAGCTCAGCCCAGGAGGGTTCTGGGGCCAACGTCCTGACTTTC. The chain is encoded by TRBV18 joined to TRBJ2-6, with TRBD2 tentatively as D gene (6 bases match). For CDR1 and CDR2, the germline V gene lists KGHSH and LQKENI. Spanning cysteine to phenylalanine, the CDR3 consists of 16 amino acids. CDR3 DNA only is kept here, 48 bases in frame from base 1. Trimming removed 5 bases from V and 1 base from J, leaving 12 bases between the germline ends. Reference TRBV18 and TRBJ2-6 proteins supply the regions before and after the CDR3; the full variable domain is: NAGVMQNPRHLVRRRGQEARLRCSPMKGHSHVYWYRQLPEEGLKFMVYLQKENIIDESGMPKERFSAEFPKEGPSILRIQQVVRGDSAAYFCASSAQEGSGANVLTFGAGSRLTVL.